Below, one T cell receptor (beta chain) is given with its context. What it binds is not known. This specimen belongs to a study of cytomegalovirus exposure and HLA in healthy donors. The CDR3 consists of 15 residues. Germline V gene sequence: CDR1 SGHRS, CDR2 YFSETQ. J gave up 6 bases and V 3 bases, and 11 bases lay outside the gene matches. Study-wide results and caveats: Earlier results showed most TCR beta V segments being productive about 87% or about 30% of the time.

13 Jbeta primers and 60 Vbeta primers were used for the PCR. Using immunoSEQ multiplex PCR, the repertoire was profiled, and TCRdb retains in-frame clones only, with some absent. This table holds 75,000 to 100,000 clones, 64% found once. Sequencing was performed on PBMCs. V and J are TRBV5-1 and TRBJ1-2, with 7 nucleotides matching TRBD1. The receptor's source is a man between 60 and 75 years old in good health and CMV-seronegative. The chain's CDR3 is CASSSSLGTENGYTF. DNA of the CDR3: TGCGCCAGCAGCTCCTCCCTCGGGACAGAGAATGGCTACACCTTC.